This T cell receptor (beta chain) was captured by sequencing in a study of HIV-infected patients and healthy controls. Trimming shortened V by 9 bases and J by 0 bases, and 15 bases separated the two germline ends. The CDR3 runs 15 residues. The germline V gene has CDR1 LNHDA and CDR2 SQIVND (reference sequence). TCRdb analysed the 5' RACE reads with MiXCR anew, one entry per CDR3 protein. The data hold 18,000 or so distinct CDR3 sequences, with around 19% observed a single time. Sequencing was done on a sample of CD8+ T cells from blood. V and J are TRBV19 and TRBJ2-1; D unclear. The sequence was obtained from a human donor in good health. CDR3 protein: CASSPLPSSYNEQFF. For the CDR3, the DNA is TGTGCCAGCTCACCCTTGCCGAGCTCCTACAATGAGCAGTTCTTC. The full variable domain, in which reference TRBV19 and TRBJ2-1 provide the parts outside the CDR3, is DGGITQSPKYLFRKEGQNVTLSCEQNLNHDAMYWYRQDPGQGLRLIYYSQIVNDFQKGDIAEGYSVSREKKESFPLTVTSAQKNPTAFYLCASSPLPSSYNEQFFGPGTRLTVL.